This paragraph reports one T cell receptor beta chain. Its antigen is undetermined. Systemic immunosuppression or a history of autoimmune disease excluded patients. The method was immunoSEQ multiplex PCR; TCRdb's version includes in-frame clones alone and lacks a portion of them. The data contain around 78,000 clones, approximately 92% of them singletons. The CDR3 is 15 residues long. CDR1 SGHNT and CDR2 YENEEA come from the germline V gene. Trimming took 5 bases from V and 2 from J, leaving 15 bases between them. This specimen belongs to a study of OX40 agonist ivuxolimab in advanced cancers. Broader study findings: Dosing at 0.1 to 3.0 mg/kg was accompanied by clonal expansion of CD4+ and CD8+ blood T cells by week 6.

The receptor comes from an adult with an advanced solid tumor such as melanoma, head and neck, liver or kidney cancer. The specimen comprised CD4+ or CD8+ T cells sorted from blood, sampled in a trial of the OX40 agonist ivuxolimab. V and J are TRBV11-3 and TRBJ2-5; TRBD2 might be the D (6 bases). The CDR3: CASSLGGAIQETQYF. The DNA for the CDR3 is TGTGCCAGCAGCCTCGGGGGAGCGATTCAAGAGACCCAGTACTTC.